This is a list of T cell receptor beta chains from one sample in a study of radiotherapy plus CTLA-4 blockade in lung cancer. Clones were sequenced by immunoSEQ multiplex PCR, and TCRdb holds only the in-frame ones, with some missing. In the table there are 120,000 or so clones, approximately 80% of which are singletons. The sample was peripheral blood, taken from a patient treated with radiotherapy plus ipilimumab. The receptors here all came from a human donor with non-small cell lung cancer who had a partial response to radiotherapy plus ipilimumab. The CDR3 runs from the conserved cysteine through the conserved F or W. The D gene is left open where the match is weak. Expanded clones are given a class, and other clones once, few, many or no size at all.

J	V	D	size	length	CDR3	DNA
TRBJ1-5	TRBV28	TRBD1	-	16	CASSLTGQGAGQPQHF	TGTGCCAGCAGTTTAACAGGACAGGGGGCGGGTCAGCCCCAGCATTTT
TRBJ1-4	TRBV14	TRBD1	-	15	CASSPTGGPWEKLFF	TGTGCCAGCAGCCCTACAGGGGGCCCTTGGGAAAAACTGTTTTTT
TRBJ2-7	TRBV28	-	-	14	CASSPQSDTYEQYF	TGTGCCAGCAGCCCCCAATCTGACACCTACGAGCAGTACTTC
TRBJ2-5	TRBV7-9	-	few	14	CASRFGGARETQYF	TGTGCCAGCAGATTCGGGGGAGCGCGGGAGACCCAGTACTTC
TRBJ2-5	TRBV14	-	-	13	CASSPGHRETQYF	TGTGCCAGCAGCCCGGGACATCGAGAGACCCAGTACTTC
TRBJ2-1	TRBV14	TRBD2	-	15	CASSQPAGGRNEQFF	TGTGCCAGCAGCCAACCAGCGGGAGGTAGGAATGAGCAGTTCTTC
TRBJ2-1	TRBV6-1	-	-	15	CASSAGLRWYNEQFF	TGTGCCAGCAGTGCCGGACTCCGGTGGTACAATGAGCAGTTCTTC
TRBJ1-2	TRBV7-6	-	-	16	CASSLGPDLHNYGYTF	TGTGCCAGCAGCTTAGGCCCAGACTTACATAACTATGGCTACACCTTC
TRBJ1-5	TRBV9	-	-	14	CASSQGGANQPQHF	TGTGCCAGCAGCCAGGGTGGAGCCAATCAGCCCCAGCATTTT
TRBJ2-1	TRBV7-6	-	-	13	CASSRLAYNEQFF	TGTGCCAGCAGTCGACTAGCCTACAATGAGCAGTTCTTC
TRBJ2-3	TRBV29-1	-	-	13	CSVKPTGGDTQYF	TGCAGCGTCAAACCGACAGGCGGGGATACGCAGTATTTT
TRBJ2-1	TRBV7-2	TRBD1	few	15	CASSLNRGPYNEQFF	TGTGCCAGCAGTCTCAACAGGGGACCCTACAATGAGCAGTTCTTC
TRBJ1-3	TRBV18	-	once	14	CASSPDRPGNTIYF	TGTGCCAGCTCACCCGACAGACCTGGAAACACCATATATTTT
TRBJ2-5	TRBV7-2	-	few	16	CASSLAGFRVWETQYF	TGTGCCAGCAGCTTAGCGGGGTTCAGGGTGTGGGAGACCCAGTACTTC
TRBJ1-4	TRBV7-2	-	once	14	CASSLEQVNEKLFF	TGTGCCAGCAGCTTAGAACAGGTTAATGAAAAACTGTTTTTT
TRBJ2-1	TRBV2	TRBD2	-	11	CASSREGEQFF	TGTGCCAGCAGCAGGGAGGGTGAGCAGTTCTTC
TRBJ2-2	TRBV7-2	-	-	16	CASSLLSGAHTGELFF	TGTGCCAGCAGCTTATTATCAGGGGCACACACCGGGGAGCTGTTTTTT
TRBJ1-1	TRBV5-1	-	-	14	CASSLTRGDTEAFF	TGCGCCAGCAGCTTGACCAGGGGTGACACTGAAGCTTTCTTT
TRBJ2-1	TRBV18	-	-	14	CASSPGASYNEQFF	TGTGCCAGCTCACCGGGAGCTTCCTACAATGAGCAGTTCTTC
TRBJ2-2	TRBV14	-	-	13	CASSQLRSGELFF	TGTGCCAGCAGCCAACTACGGAGCGGGGAGCTGTTTTTT
TRBJ2-3	TRBV18	TRBD2	-	14	CASSRGGSADTQYF	TGTGCCAGCTCACGGGGCGGGAGCGCAGATACGCAGTATTTT
TRBJ1-2	TRBV6-1	TRBD1	-	13	CASRGDRGHGYTF	TGTGCCAGCAGAGGGGACAGGGGGCATGGCTACACCTTC
TRBJ2-7	TRBV5-1	TRBD2	-	16	CASSLDLAEISYEQYF	TGCGCCAGCAGCTTGGACCTAGCGGAGATCTCCTACGAGCAGTACTTC
TRBJ1-1	TRBV6-5	-	-	12	CASSDDGTEAFF	TGTGCCAGCAGTGACGACGGGACTGAAGCTTTCTTT
TRBJ2-1	TRBV7-9	TRBD2	-	13	CASQREGYNEQFF	TGTGCCAGCCAGCGGGAGGGGTACAATGAGCAGTTCTTC
TRBJ1-5	TRBV18	-	-	16	CASSPVPTLSNQPQHF	TGTGCCAGCTCACCAGTCCCGACACTTAGCAATCAGCCCCAGCATTTT
TRBJ2-1	TRBV7-2	TRBD2	-	15	CASSSPGGAHNEQFF	TGTGCCAGCAGCTCTCCGGGGGGGGCCCACAATGAGCAGTTCTTC
TRBJ2-1	TRBV5-5	-	-	12	CASSHLVDEQFF	TGTGCCAGCAGCCATCTAGTGGATGAGCAGTTCTTC
TRBJ1-5	TRBV6-1	TRBD1	-	15	CASRADRAGNQPQHF	TGTGCCAGCAGAGCCGACAGGGCCGGCAATCAGCCCCAGCATTTT
TRBJ2-3	TRBV27	-	-	15	CASSLIASHTDTQYF	TGTGCCAGCAGTTTAATAGCTAGCCACACAGATACGCAGTATTTT
TRBJ2-7	TRBV30	TRBD1	once	12	CAWGTGGHEQYF	TGTGCCTGGGGGACAGGGGGCCACGAGCAGTACTTC
TRBJ2-6	TRBV15	-	few	16	CATSREEGKGANVLTF	TGTGCCACCAGCAGAGAGGAGGGTAAGGGGGCCAACGTCCTGACTTTC
TRBJ2-5	TRBV4-3	-	-	16	CASSQDLLGSRETQYF	TGCGCCAGCAGCCAAGACCTACTGGGCTCGAGAGAGACCCAGTACTTC
TRBJ1-2	TRBV6-1	-	-	13	CASSVTDKDGYTF	TGTGCCAGCAGTGTCACAGACAAGGATGGCTACACCTTC
TRBJ1-1	TRBV28	-	few	14	CASRLPQRNTEAFF	TGTGCCAGCAGACTACCTCAAAGGAACACTGAAGCTTTCTTT
TRBJ1-1	TRBV28	-	-	13	CASTTIADTEAFF	TGTGCCAGCACCACCATAGCGGACACTGAAGCTTTCTTT
TRBJ2-3	TRBV4-3	TRBD1	-	20	CASSQGTGTGGLTSTDTQYF	TGCGCCAGCAGCCAGGGAACCGGGACAGGGGGCCTCACTAGCACAGATACGCAGTATTTT
TRBJ2-7	TRBV6-1	-	-	13	CASRGRGSGEQYF	TGTGCCAGCAGGGGAAGGGGTTCGGGCGAGCAGTACTTC
TRBJ2-7	TRBV6-5	TRBD2	few	15	CASRPSGGSSYEQYF	TGTGCCAGCAGGCCCAGCGGGGGTAGCTCCTACGAGCAGTACTTC
TRBJ1-1	TRBV18	-	-	14	CASSLSTVNTEAFF	TGTGCCAGCTCACTAAGTACGGTGAACACTGAAGCTTTCTTT
TRBJ1-3	TRBV28	-	few	15	CASSLLMTGGNTIYF	TGTGCCAGCAGTTTATTGATGACAGGCGGAAACACCATATATTTT
TRBJ2-1	TRBV4-2	TRBD1	-	15	CASSPDRGRYNEQFF	TGTGCCAGCAGCCCCGACAGGGGCCGATACAATGAGCAGTTCTTC
TRBJ2-2	TRBV7-2	TRBD2	once	15	CASRGTSGRTGELFF	TGTGCCAGCAGAGGGACTAGCGGTAGGACCGGGGAGCTGTTTTTT
TRBJ2-3	TRBV19	TRBD1	-	15	CASSATGGSTDTQYF	TGTGCCAGTAGTGCCACAGGGGGTAGCACAGATACGCAGTATTTT
TRBJ1-5	TRBV28	-	-	15	CASSWGSGGNQPQHF	TGTGCCAGCAGTTGGGGCTCGGGTGGCAATCAGCCCCAGCATTTT
TRBJ1-5	TRBV9	-	-	15	CASSVDWAGNQPQHF	TGTGCCAGCAGCGTAGATTGGGCCGGCAATCAGCCCCAGCATTTT
TRBJ2-3	TRBV19	TRBD1	-	16	CASSSLSGQGSDTQYF	TGTGCCAGTAGTTCCCTTTCGGGACAGGGGTCAGATACGCAGTATTTT
TRBJ1-1	TRBV5-6	TRBD1	-	17	CASSFFRDSDMNTEAFF	TGTGCCAGCAGCTTTTTCCGGGACAGTGATATGAACACTGAAGCTTTCTTT
TRBJ1-4	TRBV5-1	-	-	14	CASSEQGPNEKLFF	TGCGCCAGCAGCGAACAGGGTCCTAATGAAAAACTGTTTTTT
TRBJ1-1	TRBV10-3	TRBD1	-	15	CAISESGQGYTEAFF	TGTGCCATCAGTGAGTCGGGACAGGGGTATACTGAAGCTTTCTTT
TRBJ2-1	TRBV6-5	TRBD2	-	14	CASSYGSGRNEQFF	TGTGCCAGCAGTTACGGTAGCGGGAGGAATGAGCAGTTCTTC
TRBJ2-6	TRBV5-6	-	-	15	CASSFSYSGANVLTF	TGTGCCAGCAGCTTCTCCTACTCTGGGGCCAACGTCCTGACTTTC